This record looks at one TCR beta chain sequence and its context. The antigen it binds to is not known. No much larger clone exists at a distance of one base, and base qualities are not known. Per the germline V gene, SGHRS is the CDR1 and YFSETQ is the CDR2. Relative to germline, V is missing 3 bases and J is missing 5 bases, with 8 bases of the junction outside any gene match. Inclusive of the bounding cysteine and phenylalanine, the CDR3 is 16 residues long. Of the read, only the CDR3 DNA is kept; its 48 bases are in frame from base 1. These data come from a study of blood T cell repertoires in COVID-19 (TCRdb year 2020). Some background on the complete study: Collaborator samples came from the United States, Italy and Spain and covered acute and convalescent phases of COVID-19. The prospective study material was composed of cDNA or gDNA derived from T cells, B-cell-depleted T cells, or PBMCs. Subjects who had been exposed to COVID-19, were actively infected with it, or had recovered from it provided the deeply sampled blood TCRbeta repertoires that made up the dataset. The repertoires were released in a freely available public database intended as a resource for research on the immune response to SARS-CoV-2. Samples came from the ongoing ImmuneRACE study (first 160 participants) plus 1,254 subjects from 6 global collaborators. A de-identified subject ID, COVID-19 status, age in years and sex were almost always included in the sample metadata. Where available, HLA class I and class II types were taken from metadata supplied by the sample provider and were not determined by assay-based typing.

TCRbeta CDR3 regions were amplified from genomic DNA using the immunoSEQ Assay, a bias-controlled multiplex PCR. The source study handled its data this way. Within the assay, amplification of reference gene primers was used to estimate how many nucleated cells each sample contained. To quantify the absolute abundance of each unique TCRbeta CDR3 rearrangement, sequence reads were collapsed and filtered. For each sample, productive Simpson clonality was calculated as the square root of Simpson's diversity index over productive rearrangements. Sourced from immuneACCESS, this table was stored by TCRdb with only in-frame sequences that have V and J called. A share of the clones is absent; for the studies checked, an unresolved V gene accounts for under half, and the remainder has no known explanation. V and J calls and clone size are those listed in that table; D and trimming were worked out from the DNA. The sample table contains 100,000 to 120,000 clones; only one count was recorded for 85% to 90% of them. Approximately 5.1% of the sample comes from the top ten.

One collaborating source in Seattle enrolled patients while the patients were actively infected and followed the patients over time throughout the course of disease. The collaborating institutions used their own protocols to collect whole blood in K2EDTA tubes. Collaborator samples were shipped for TCRbeta analysis as frozen whole blood, isolated PBMCs, or DNA extracted from either sample type. What the research found in general, with its limitations: How much clinical and demographic metadata was included differed by source and by participant, and the metadata was provided uncurated.

Sequencing was carried out using peripheral blood. This TCR came from a woman aged 55-75 years with COVID-19, enrolled during active disease. The V gene is TRBV5-1 and the J gene is TRBJ2-1, with 10 bases in between that match TRBD1. The bases read TGCGCCAGCAGCTGGAACCCGGGACAGGGGAACAATGAGCAGTTCTTC. This yields the protein CASSWNPGQGNNEQFF.